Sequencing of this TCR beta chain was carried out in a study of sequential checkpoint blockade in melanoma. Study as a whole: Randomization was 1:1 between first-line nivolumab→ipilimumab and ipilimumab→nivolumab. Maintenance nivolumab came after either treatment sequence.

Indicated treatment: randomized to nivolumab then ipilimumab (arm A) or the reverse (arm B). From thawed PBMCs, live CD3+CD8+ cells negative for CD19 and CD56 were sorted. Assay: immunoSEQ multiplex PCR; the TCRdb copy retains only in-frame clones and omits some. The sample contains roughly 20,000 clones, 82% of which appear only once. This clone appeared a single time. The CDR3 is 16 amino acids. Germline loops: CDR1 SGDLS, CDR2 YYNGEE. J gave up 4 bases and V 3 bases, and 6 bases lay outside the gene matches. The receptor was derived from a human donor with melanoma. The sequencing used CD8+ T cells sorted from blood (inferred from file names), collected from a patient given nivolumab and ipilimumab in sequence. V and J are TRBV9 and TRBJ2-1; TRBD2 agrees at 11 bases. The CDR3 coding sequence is TGTGCCAGCAGCGAGACACTAGCGGGGGCTTACAATGAGCAGTTCTTC. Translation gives CASSETLAGAYNEQFF.